This is a list of T cell receptor beta chains from one sample in a study of monozygotic twins with inflammatory bowel disease. From the 5' RACE reads, TCRdb lists one entry per CDR3 protein and no DNA. This repertoire includes about 99,000 distinct CDR3 sequences. The sample comprised blood. These receptors all stem from a human donor with ulcerative colitis or Crohn's disease, or a healthy co-twin of an affected twin (not recorded which). Both conserved end residues are part of each CDR3. Each record gives: V gene, J gene, CDR3 protein.

TRBV5-1	TRBJ2-1	CASSSHNEQFF
TRBV12-3/TRBV12-4	TRBJ2-3	CASSLQDRVADTQYF
TRBV20-1	TRBJ2-3	CSASLAGTDTQYF
TRBV28	TRBJ1-3	CASSLDAENTIYF
TRBV9	TRBJ2-6	CASSVQGSPGANVLTF
TRBV14	TRBJ1-3	CASSPFPGNTIYF
TRBV4-3	TRBJ2-3	CASSQRLAGIPDTQYF
TRBV11-2	TRBJ2-3	CASSVNRDTQYF
TRBV6-1	TRBJ2-2	CASRITGQYTGELFF
TRBV28	TRBJ1-5	CASSFRGQYQPQHF
TRBV7-8	TRBJ2-7	CASSLELGLAGGYEQYF
TRBV15	TRBJ2-7	CATSSYNYEQHF
TRBV7-7	TRBJ2-5	CASSRVLWETQYF
TRBV7-9	TRBJ2-7	CASSSTRASEQYF
TRBV6-2/TRBV6-3	TRBJ2-1	CASSARFNEQFF
TRBV5-1	TRBJ1-1	CASNIGGGGEEAFF
TRBV6-1	TRBJ2-1	CASSRTSGTTYNEQFF
TRBV27	TRBJ2-1	CASRLWTVSSYNEQFF
TRBV12-3/TRBV12-4	TRBJ1-3	CASSGAGPGNTIYF
TRBV4-3	TRBJ2-3	CASSQELAGGTDTQYF
TRBV9	TRBJ2-5	CASSRGRGGKETQYF
TRBV7-9	TRBJ2-7	CASSLGVATGIWQYF
TRBV18	TRBJ2-7	CASSQKSGGLSYEQYF
TRBV20-1	TRBJ2-3	CSASGGAISDTQYF
TRBV28	TRBJ2-3	CASSLSADTQYF
TRBV18	TRBJ2-3	CASSPGVNPGRDTQYF
TRBV11-1	TRBJ1-5	CASSSSALTLDGNQPQHF
TRBV7-2	TRBJ1-2	CASSSQTNYGYTF
TRBV20-1	TRBJ2-2	CSARGSGNTGELFF
TRBV10-1	TRBJ2-2	CASSRNTGELFF
TRBV5-1	TRBJ1-5	CASSLAGVSNQPQHF
TRBV20-1	TRBJ2-7	CSARAGTTYEQYF
TRBV28	TRBJ2-7	CASSSKLYEQYF
TRBV12-3/TRBV12-4	TRBJ1-1	CASRNTVNTEAFF
TRBV19	TRBJ2-7	CASSSEGQLAYYEQYF
TRBV5-1	TRBJ1-2	CASSLEIDKGEGYTF
TRBV25-1	TRBJ2-2	CASELWGGNGELFF
TRBV9	TRBJ2-1	CASSGLALYNEQFF